This T cell receptor (beta chain) stems from a study of response to subunit inactivated influenza vaccine. Whole-study findings and limits: Each seasonal influenza vaccination, the authors suggested, recruits few new T cells.

Via MiXCR, TCRdb re-called the RT-PCR reads, giving one row per CDR3 protein. The profile shows some 600,000 distinct CDR3 sequences, about 15% of them singletons. About this clonotype itself: The antigen is unknown.

This TCR came from a man over 45 who received an inactivated influenza vaccine. This specimen was PBMCs from blood, taken around 15 days before vaccination.

CDR3 loop: CASSLNWGTGGMKQYF. The CDR3 bases are TGTGCCAGCAGCTTAAACTGGGGGACAGGGGGAATGAAGCAGTACTTC. This chain links TRBV7-2 with TRBJ2-7, with 11 bases fitting TRBD1. Germline trimming cut 2 bases from V and 8 bases from J; bases unmatched to any gene: 11. Germline values: CDR1 SGHTA, CDR2 FQGNSA. The CDR3 runs 16 residues. Complete variable domain (other parts from reference TRBV7-2 and TRBJ2-7): GAGVSQSPSNKVTEKGKDVELRCDPISGHTALYWYRQSLGQGLEFLIYFQGNSAPDKSGLPSDRFSAERTGGSVSTLTIQRTQQEDSAVYLCASSLNWGTGGMKQYFGPGTRLTVT.